The clone carrying this T cell receptor beta chain was seen a single time. This sample stems from a study of blood T cell repertoires in COVID-19. The overall study: COVID-19 samples from acute and convalescent phases originated in the United States, Italy and Spain. T cells, B-cell-depleted T cells, or PBMCs provided the cDNA or gDNA that served as material.

The V end lost 3 bases, the J end lost 2 bases, and 13 bases lay between the germline ends. The CDR3 contains 15 residues. Germline loops: CDR1 WSHSY, CDR2 SAAADI. Authors' processing steps: Amplification of reference gene primers provided the estimated nucleated cell counts. Clones were read by immunoSEQ multiplex PCR, and TCRdb kept only the in-frame ones, dropping some. V, J and clone size are taken as reported in that table, and D and trimming were inferred from the DNA itself. The table lists 200,000 to 250,000 clones, 70% to 90% of them singletons. V is TRBV10-2 and J is TRBJ1-2; D might be TRBD1 (6 bases). The sequenced sample consisted of peripheral blood. The receptor's source is a woman aged 55-70 years with active or convalescent COVID-19. This CDR3 reads CASSEASRGNYGYTF. The CDR3 DNA follows: TGCGCCAGCAGTGAAGCGTCAAGGGGGAACTATGGCTACACCTTC.